This T cell receptor (beta chain) comes out of a study of T cell repertoires in cytomegalovirus infection. Comment on this clonotype: Its antigen is unidentified.

The CDR3 extends over 13 amino acids. V lost 5 bases and J 7 bases, leaving 11 bases between the germline ends. Germline CDR1 MDHEN, CDR2 SYDVKM. TCRdb reprocessed the reads via MiXCR and lists one record per CDR3 protein. The repertoire has about 320,000 distinct CDR3 sequences, more than 8% of them found once; the top ten carry approximately 4.5%. Overall study findings and caveats: Dominating the ex vivo response were TCR beta clonotypes that were CMV-specific and HLA-C-restricted.

Specimen: PBMCs. The chain employs TRBV28 and TRBJ1-4, with no clear D. This receptor was taken from a human donor in good health (CMV status not recorded). Some clones in this sample may be carry-over from other donors' samples. CDR3 amino acids: CASSSRWSEKLFF. CDR3 DNA: TGTGCCAGCAGTAGTAGGTGGAGTGAAAAACTGTTTTTT. The whole variable domain, filled in from reference TRBV28 and TRBJ1-4, reads DVKVTQSSRYLVKRTGEKVFLECVQDMDHENMFWYRQDPGLGLRLIYFSYDVKMKEKGDIPEGYSVSREKKERFSLILESASTNQTSMYLCASSSRWSEKLFFGSGTQLSVL.